This T cell receptor (beta chain) appears in the sequencing data of a study of T cell responses to AZD1222 COVID-19 vaccine. The length of the CDR3 is 15 residues. V was pared by 7 bases and J by 0 bases, with 14 bases between. Germline lookup yields CDR1 MNHEY and CDR2 SVGAGI. Regarding this clone: Its antigen is unidentified.

General observations from the study: Only after the peak T cell response were repertoires sampled. Just a handful of people given AZD1222 tested seropositive at baseline. Targets within unmutated variant regions were reportedly found for nearly half of spike-specific TCRs.

Repertoires were generated with immunoSEQ multiplex PCR, while TCRdb's copy carries only in-frame clones and drops some. The table records fewer than 200,000 clones, roughly 92% of them present only once. This clonotype was sampled from an adult in good health. The gene calls are TRBV6-5 and TRBJ2-3; weak D call: TRBD2 (6 bases). This specimen was peripheral blood, taken on day 0 of AZD1222 vaccination. The CDR3 region has the DNA TGTGCCAGCAAACGGGACTCATCTAGCACAGATACGCAGTATTTT. Protein: CASKRDSSSTDTQYF.